A selection of T cell receptor beta chains follows, all from one sample in a study of T cells after yellow fever vaccination. TCRdb ran MiXCR on the 5' RACE reads and lists one entry per CDR3 protein. Of 250,000 or so distinct CDR3 sequences in the sample, approximately 3.5% were seen once. Sequences were derived from PBMCs, sampled 15 days after the yellow fever booster vaccination. The receptors derive from a man between 18 and 29 years old who received the YFV17D yellow fever vaccine. CDR3s include the opening cysteine and the closing phenylalanine or tryptophan. The D gene is left open where the match is weak. Clone sizes are given selectively: once, few, many, or a class where the clone is expanded.

>NA|TRBJ1-4|many|TRBV29-1
TGCAGCGTTGGAGTGGGGAACTATGAAAAACTGTTTTTT
CSVGVGNYEKLFF
>NA|TRBJ2-3|many|TRBV12-3/TRBV12-4
TGTGCCAGCAGCCCTCTTCTAGGCACGGATACGCAGTATTTT
CASSPLLGTDTQYF
>TRBD2|TRBJ2-3|many|TRBV20-1
TGCAGTGCAACCGGGACTACTGTAACAGATACGCAGTATTTT
CSATGTTVTDTQYF
>NA|TRBJ1-5|few|TRBV4-3
TGCGCCAGCAGCCAAGAACGGGACCGGCCCCAGCATTTT
CASSQERDRPQHF
>NA|TRBJ2-1|many|TRBV7-9
TGTGCCAGCTCCTGGGGCGCTACCTACAATGAGCAGTTCTTC
CASSWGATYNEQFF
>TRBD2|TRBJ2-1|many|TRBV27
TGTGCCAGCAGTTCCAATCCTAGCGGGGGAGAGTACAATGAGCAGTTCTTC
CASSSNPSGGEYNEQFF
>NA|TRBJ1-6|NA|TRBV20-1
TGCAGTGCTAGAGACGAAAGATCCCGGGGAAACAATTCACCCCTCCACTTT
CSARDERSRGNNSPLHF
>NA|TRBJ2-1|many|TRBV3-1
TGTGCCAGCAGCCACGTTTTCGCGGGTTACAATGAGCAGTTCTTC
CASSHVFAGYNEQFF
>NA|TRBJ2-7|many|TRBV7-2
TGTGCCAGCAGCCCCGAGCAGTACTTC
CASSPEQYF
>NA|TRBJ2-3|many|TRBV12-3/TRBV12-4
TGTGCCAGCAGTTTGATCGTGGCGGATACGCAGTATTTT
CASSLIVADTQYF
>NA|TRBJ1-1|many|TRBV5-1
TGCGCCAGCAACCATTACGGTGACACTGAAGCTTTCTTT
CASNHYGDTEAFF
>NA|TRBJ1-5|many|TRBV20-1
TGCAGTGCTAGAGTAGAATCCACGAAGCCCCAGCATTTT
CSARVESTKPQHF
>TRBD1|TRBJ1-1|many|TRBV29-1
TGCAGCGTTGATTTTCCGGGACAGATGAACACTGAAGCTTTCTTT
CSVDFPGQMNTEAFF
>NA|TRBJ2-3|many|TRBV24-1
TGTGCCACCAGTGATTCGGGTGCAGATACGCAGTATTTT
CATSDSGADTQYF
>NA|TRBJ2-7|many|TRBV20-1
TGCAGTGTGTTGCAGACCAACGAGCAGTACTTC
CSVLQTNEQYF
>TRBD2|TRBJ2-1|many|TRBV7-9
TGTGCCTATGGACTAGCGGTCTCCTACAATGAGCAGTTCTTC
CAYGLAVSYNEQFF
>NA|TRBJ1-5|few|TRBV7-9
TGTGCCAGCAGCCCCGGACAGAGCCCCAATCAGCCCCAGCATTTT
CASSPGQSPNQPQHF
>NA|TRBJ2-2|many|TRBV12-3/TRBV12-4
TGTGCCACCCAACGGGGCAGCCTAGGAACCGGGGAGCTGTTTTTT
CATQRGSLGTGELFF
>NA|TRBJ2-7|many|TRBV5-1
TGCGCCAGCTCAATTACCTACGAGCAGTACTTC
CASSITYEQYF
>TRBD2|TRBJ2-7|many|TRBV5-1
TGCGCCAGCAGCTTGTTGGACGGGCGGGGGTCCTACGAGCAGTACTTC
CASSLLDGRGSYEQYF
>NA|TRBJ2-2|many|TRBV15
TGTGCCACCAGCAGAGACGGGGGGCCCAACACCGGGGAGCTGTTTTTT
CATSRDGGPNTGELFF
>TRBD1|TRBJ2-1|many|TRBV7-8
TGTGCCAGCAGCTACGCATTCGACCCGGACAGGACACCAAATGAGCAGTTCTTC
CASSYAFDPDRTPNEQFF
>TRBD2|TRBJ2-1|many|TRBV29-1
TGCAGCGCCAGAGAGGGAGGGAAGCGAGCTGAGCAGTTCTTC
CSAREGGKRAEQFF
>NA|TRBJ2-2|many|TRBV7-3
TGTGCCAGCAGCTTAACAGACACCGGGGAGCTGTTTTTT
CASSLTDTGELFF
>NA|TRBJ2-5|many|TRBV7-9
TGTGCCAGCAGCTTAGGGGTCGGACGGGTCTTC
CASSLGVGRVF
>NA|TRBJ1-5|many|TRBV6-5
TGTGCCAGCAGTCCGGGAGTCCATCAGCCCCAGCATTTT
CASSPGVHQPQHF
>TRBD2|TRBJ2-7|many|TRBV4-3
TGCGCCAGCAGCCAAGTTACTAGCGGCACCTACGAGCAGTACTTC
CASSQVTSGTYEQYF
>NA|TRBJ1-5|many|TRBV6-1
TGTGCCAGCAGTGATTGGGGGGGATATAGCAATCAGCCCCAGCATTTT
CASSDWGGYSNQPQHF
>NA|TRBJ2-7|many|TRBV11-2
TGTGCCAGCAGCCCAGACCTATTGGGAAACGAGCAGTACTTC
CASSPDLLGNEQYF
>NA|TRBJ1-5|many|TRBV5-1
TGCGCCAGCAGCTTGCTCCCAGGCGGGGATCAGCCCCAGCATTTT
CASSLLPGGDQPQHF
>NA|TRBJ2-3|many|TRBV12-3/TRBV12-4
TGTGCCAGCAGTTTAGGATATGAAGGAGGATCAGATACGCAGTATTTT
CASSLGYEGGSDTQYF
>NA|TRBJ1-4|many|TRBV19
TGTGCCAGTTTATTGGATAACGTGAGTGAAAAACTGTTTTTT
CASLLDNVSEKLFF
>NA|TRBJ1-2|many|TRBV7-9
TGTGCCAGCAGCTTGGTGGGGCTTAGCTCCAGAAGAAACTATGGCTACACCTTC
CASSLVGLSSRRNYGYTF
>TRBD1|TRBJ2-6|many|TRBV5-5
TGTGCCAGCAGCATAAGGACAGGGGGGGAATCTGGGGCCAACGTCCTGACTTTC
CASSIRTGGESGANVLTF
>NA|TRBJ2-7|many|TRBV5-4
TGTGCCAGCAGCACGGAACTAGGAAGGTCCTACGAGCAGTACTTC
CASSTELGRSYEQYF
>NA|TRBJ2-5|many|TRBV5-1
TGCGCCAGCAGCTGGGGGGACGGAAGAGAAGAGACCCAGTACTTC
CASSWGDGREETQYF
>NA|TRBJ2-2|many|TRBV4-2
TGTGCCAGCAGCCAACCTCTGGGGGCAATCTCGAACACCGGGGAGCTGTTTTTT
CASSQPLGAISNTGELFF
>NA|TRBJ2-7|many|TRBV7-2
TGTGCCAGCAGAGGTCGGGCACCCTACGAGCAGTACTTC
CASRGRAPYEQYF
>NA|TRBJ1-1|many|TRBV3-1
TGTGCCAGCAGCCAGCAGGGGTGGGTCACTGAAGCTTTCTTT
CASSQQGWVTEAFF
>TRBD2|TRBJ2-1|many|TRBV10-3
TGTGCCATCAGTCGCACGACTAGCGGGGGCATCGATGAGCAGTTCTTC
CAISRTTSGGIDEQFF
>NA|TRBJ1-3|many|TRBV25-1
TGTGCCAGCAGTAGGGGCATGGGAGGAAACACCATATATTTT
CASSRGMGGNTIYF
>TRBD2|TRBJ2-7|many|TRBV20-1
TGCAGTGCTAGTAATGTGCGGGGGGGCTACGAGCAGTACTTC
CSASNVRGGYEQYF
>NA|TRBJ1-5|many|TRBV25-1
TGTGCCAGCAGTGAATCAAACAGGGCAATCGACAATCAGCCCCAGCATTTT
CASSESNRAIDNQPQHF
>NA|TRBJ1-5|few|TRBV27
TGTGCCAGCAGTCCCATGGGGATAAATCAGCCCCAGCATTTT
CASSPMGINQPQHF
>TRBD2|TRBJ2-2|many|TRBV5-1
TGCGCCACCCAAGCTAGCGGGGGAAATACCGGGGAGCTGTTTTTT
CATQASGGNTGELFF
>TRBD1|TRBJ2-1|many|TRBV4-1
TGCGCCAGCAGCCAAGAGGGGACAGCCGGTGAGCAGTTCTTC
CASSQEGTAGEQFF
>NA|TRBJ1-5|many|TRBV5-6
TGTGCCAGCAGCTTGGTTGGAGGGCCGGGCAATCAGCCCCAGCATTTT
CASSLVGGPGNQPQHF
>NA|TRBJ1-2|many|TRBV3-1
TGTGCCAGCAGCCAAGGGACGGACGCTAACTATGGCTACACCTTC
CASSQGTDANYGYTF
>TRBD1|TRBJ2-1|few|TRBV13
TGTGCCAGCACTCCATTACAGACAGGGCATGGTTCGGGGAATGAGCAGTTCTTC
CASTPLQTGHGSGNEQFF
>TRBD2|TRBJ2-2|many|TRBV20-1
TGCAGTGCCGCTGGGACTAGCGGGTTTTACACCGGGGAGCTGTTTTTT
CSAAGTSGFYTGELFF
>NA|TRBJ1-4|many|TRBV5-1
TGCGCCAGCAGCCCCCCGGGGGCGGCTAATGAAAAACTGTTTTTT
CASSPPGAANEKLFF
>TRBD1|TRBJ2-5|few|TRBV5-1
TGCGCCAGCAGCGCCTGGACAGGGGGAGAGACCCAGTACTTC
CASSAWTGGETQYF
>NA|TRBJ2-1|many|TRBV7-9
TGTGCCAGCAGCTTGGTGACTAGACGCAATGAGCAGTTCTTC
CASSLVTRRNEQFF
>TRBD1|TRBJ2-7|many|TRBV12-3/TRBV12-4
TGTGCCAGCAGTTTCGGGCAGGGGGCTTTCTACGAGCAGTACTTC
CASSFGQGAFYEQYF
>NA|TRBJ2-1|few|TRBV20-1
TGCAGTGCTAGGTTCCTCCTATTCCATGAGCAGTTCTTC
CSARFLLFHEQFF